A single sample is the source of the 4 T cell receptor beta chains below, sequenced in a study of blood T cell repertoires in COVID-19. Using immunoSEQ multiplex PCR, the repertoire was profiled, and TCRdb retains in-frame clones only, with some absent. This table has fewer than 150,000 clones, 60% to 85% appearing once. The specimen sequenced was peripheral blood. The origin of the receptors is a man aged 65 to 79 with acute or convalescent COVID-19.

The rearrangement joins TRBV6-2 or TRBV6-3 to TRBJ2-6, with D maybe TRBD1 (5 bases). The V gene's germline CDR1 is MNHEY and CDR2 SVGEGT. V dropped 0 bases and J dropped 1 base, with 7 bases sitting between them. This CDR3 is built from 16 residues. This CDR3 reads CASSYSGQSGANVLTF. CDR3 bases: TGTGCCAGCAGTTACTCCGGACAATCTGGGGCCAACGTCCTGACTTTC.

The chain is built from TRBV7-3 and TRBJ2-1; tentative D call: TRBD2 (5 bases). V shed 5 bases and J shed 9 bases, with 14 bases lying between them. The germline gives CDR1 SGHTA, CDR2 FQGTGA. The CDR3 consists of 13 residues. CDR3 in amino acids: CASSPRTGSEQFF. The CDR3 DNA reads TGTGCCAGCAGCCCCCGAACGGGGTCTGAGCAGTTCTTC.

As DNA, the CDR3 is TGTGCCAGCAGTAAGGACAGGGGGCCCTACGAGCAGTACTTC. Translating gives CASSKDRGPYEQYF. This sequence joins TRBV6-5 and TRBJ2-7; 11 bases are shared with TRBD1. From germline, CDR1 is MNHEY and CDR2 SVGAGI. This CDR3 has 14 residues. V shed 5 bases, J shed 2 bases, and the junction held 2 bases outside the gene matches.

The CDR3 coding sequence is TGTGCCAGCAGTTTAAGGCAGGATTATGGCTACACCTTC. Translating it yields CASSLRQDYGYTF. The genes are TRBV12-3 or TRBV12-4 and TRBJ1-2, with D hard to call. The CDR3 has 13 amino acids. V was cut by 2 bases and J by 5 bases, with 9 bases left in between.